Listed here are 3 T cell receptor beta chains from one sample, sequenced in a study of blood T cell repertoires in COVID-19. Sequenced by immunoSEQ multiplex PCR; TCRdb stores in-frame clones only, minus some. The table lists 250,000 or so clones, about 88% of them singletons, with 4% to 5% in the top ten. The specimen was peripheral blood. All receptors come from a woman between 40 and 50 years old who had recovered from COVID-19.

The chain employs TRBV19 and TRBJ1-4; D gene uncertain. Per germline, CDR1 LNHDA and CDR2 SQIVND (reference sequence). The CDR3 is 13 amino acids. V was clipped by 7 bases and J by 3 bases, with 9 bases between them. The CDR3 nucleotides read TGTGCCAGTAAGCGGCCAGCTAATGAAAAACTGTTTTTT. This codes for CASKRPANEKLFF.

The rearrangement uses TRBV6-5 and TRBJ1-2; no definite D call. With 7 bases removed from V and 4 bases from J, the gap between germline ends came to 13 bases. Germline-derived CDR1 and CDR2 are MNHEY and SVGAGI. CDR3 length: 13 amino acids. The CDR3 DNA reads TGTGCCAGCACTAGTGGCGCGGGCTATGGCTACACCTTC. It specifies CASTSGAGYGYTF.

The chain couples TRBV18 to TRBJ2-7, with D uncertain. The CDR3 has 13 amino acids. Germline CDR1 reads KGHSH; CDR2 reads LQKENI. The V gene lost 4 bases and the J gene lost 4 bases, with 11 bases spanning the gap. CDR3 sequence (DNA): TGTGCCAGCTCACTAGAGGAAGAGTACGAGCAGTACGTC. Protein product: CASSLEEEYEQYV.